Ten or more counts support the clone carrying this T cell receptor beta chain. Its specificity is not known. These data originate in a study of metastatic and nonmetastatic thyroid tumors. Study-wide background: Repertoires from malignant and benign thyroid patients were compared across blood and tumor or nodule tissue.

All patients reached thyroid surgery having received no treatment beforehand. Study findings and constraints: The study reportedly found significantly higher TCR beta diversity in malignant thyroid tumors than benign nodules, in blood and tumor.

Per the original methods: Clinicopathological groups supplied CDR3 differences that were used to build a distant-metastasis classifier for papillary thyroid cancer. MiXCR re-clonotyped the PCR reads for TCRdb. These V and J calls rely on TCRdb rather than the paper's analysis. The sample carries about 13,000 clones, approximately 27% recorded once. The V gene's germline CDR1 is SNHLY and CDR2 FYNNEI. The germline V and J ends were trimmed by 0 bases and 2 bases, with 10 bases remaining between them. The CDR3 sequence is 15 residues long. The source of this sequence is a female donor with papillary thyroid cancer or a benign thyroid nodule (not recorded which). Some clones in this sample may be carry-over from other donors' samples. Material: tumor tissue. The chain combines TRBV2 with TRBJ2-5; possibly TRBD1 for D (6 bases). CDR3 in DNA: TGTGCCAGCAGTGAAGCGGTAGGACAGCAAGAGACCCAGTACTTC. Amino acids: CASSEAVGQQETQYF.